This T cell receptor (beta chain) was identified during a study of graft-versus-host responses after intestinal transplantation. Broader study findings: GvH clones surfaced in recipient marrow, some emerging earlier in ileum or blood.

Germline-derived CDR1 and CDR2 are SGHNT and YENEEA. CDR3 length: 14 residues. Germline trimming cut 3 bases from V and 5 bases from J; bases unmatched to any gene: 6. Points on this clone: As yet, its antigen is unknown.

TCRdb keeps only in-frame clones here, not all; method: immunoSEQ multiplex PCR. This table holds tens of thousands of clones, 85% to 95% found once. The receptor's source is a human donor who was the organ donor for an intestinal transplant. Sequencing used unstimulated CD8+ T cells sorted from spleen or lymph node cells, obtained before transplant. The chain uses TRBV11-3 and TRBJ2-7; 8 positions agree with TRBD1. CDR3 in amino acids: CASSFGQGIDEQYF. CDR3 coding DNA: TGTGCCAGCAGCTTCGGACAGGGTATTGACGAGCAGTACTTC.